The 25 T cell receptor beta chains presented below share a single source sample, sequenced in a study of PD-L1 blockade in urothelial cancer. Sequencing used immunoSEQ multiplex PCR; TCRdb keeps in-frame clones, though not all of them. The sample consists of about 21,000 clones, roughly 89% of them appearing once. Sequenced material: PBMCs, taken around atezolizumab (anti-PD-L1) treatment. The source is an older woman with urothelial cancer.

V is TRBV4-1 and J is TRBJ2-7; TRBD2 matches at 7 bases. The CDR3 totals 14 residues. In germline, CDR1 is MGHRA, CDR2 YSYEKL. V lost 3 bases and J lost 2; bases outside the gene matches: 4. The CDR3 region has the DNA TGCGCCAGCAGCCAGGCTAGCGGTACCTACGAGCAGTACTTC. Residues: CASSQASGTYEQYF.

The J gene is TRBJ1-1, the V gene TRBV5-4; D unresolved. Trimming took 1 base from V and 1 from J, leaving 5 bases between them. Germline V gene lookup returns CDR1 SGHNT and CDR2 YYREEE (reference sequence). This CDR3 has 13 residues. The CDR3 DNA follows: TGTGCCAGCAGCTTGCCGGGGAACACTGAAGCTTTCTTT. It encodes CASSLPGNTEAFF.

V usage is TRBV11-2 and J usage is TRBJ2-5, with D tentatively TRBD2 (6 bases). The CDR3 is 15 amino acids. CDR1 and CDR2 (germline): SGHAT, FQNNGV. Trimming stripped 2 bases from V and 2 bases from J, with 12 bases between. CDR3 DNA: TGTGCCAGCAGCTTAACTCGCGGGGAGCAAGAGACCCAGTACTTC. Translation gives CASSLTRGEQETQYF.

V is TRBV5-4 and J is TRBJ1-2, with 9 bases fitting TRBD1. V shed 4 bases and J 8 bases; nucleotides not matched to a gene: 15. Per the germline V gene, CDR1 is SGHNT and CDR2 is YYREEE (reference sequence). This CDR3 is built from 16 residues. The CDR3 nucleotides are TGTGCCAGCAGCGCATTAGGGAACCGGGACAGGGAGGGCTACACCTTC. Protein product: CASSALGNRDREGYTF.

This clone was seen once. J is TRBJ2-1 and V is TRBV5-4; D perhaps matches TRBD1 (5 bases). Between the trimmed V and J ends, which lost 8 bases and 1 base, there was a span of 13 bases. This CDR3 has 14 residues. Germline V gene lookup returns CDR1 SGHNT and CDR2 YYREEE (reference sequence). DNA for the CDR3: TGTGCCAGTTTACAGGAACCTTCCTACAATGAGCAGTTCTTC. This encodes CASLQEPSYNEQFF.

The genes are TRBV5-8 and TRBJ2-1; D is perhaps TRBD2 (6 bases). V lost 0 bases and J 4 bases, leaving 11 bases between the germline ends. The CDR3 length is 15 residues. In germline, CDR1 is SGHTS, CDR2 YDEGEE. The CDR3 region is CASSLAGRRYNEQFF. DNA of the CDR3: TGTGCCAGCAGCTTGGCCGGGAGACGGTACAATGAGCAGTTCTTC.

The count of this clone is one. The rearrangement links TRBV11-1 to TRBJ2-3; D might be TRBD1 (5 bases). Deletions cut 2 bases from V and 0 bases from J, with 6 bases between. CDR3 length: 14 residues. Germline CDR1 and CDR2: SGHAT and FQDESV (reference sequence). CDR3 nucleotides: TGTGCCAGCAGCTTACCAGGGAGCACAGATACGCAGTATTTT. Residues: CASSLPGSTDTQYF.

The gene calls are TRBV6-6 and TRBJ2-7, with a weak D call TRBD2 (6 bases). Germline V gene data show CDR1 as MNHNY and CDR2 as SVGAGI (reference sequence). V was shortened by 2 bases and J by 3 bases, with 14 bases between the two germline ends. The CDR3 is made up of 15 amino acids. CDR3 DNA: TGTGCCAGCAGTTACGGGACTGTTGGGGGCTACGAGCAGTACTTC. Its translation is CASSYGTVGGYEQYF.

Here the CDR3 DNA reads TGTGCCAGTACCGCGACAGGGGGTCCCTCGAGTGGCTACACCTTC. The encoded protein is CASTATGGPSSGYTF. The rearrangement uses TRBV19 and TRBJ1-2, with 9 bases lining up with TRBD1. The CDR3 contains 15 residues. From germline, CDR1 is LNHDA and CDR2 SQIVND (reference sequence). V dropped 7 bases and J dropped 7; count of bases not matched to a gene: 13.

This clone was detected a few times. The J gene is TRBJ1-4, the V gene TRBV7-9, with 7 positions matching TRBD1. V shed 6 bases, J shed 8 bases, and the junction held 9 bases outside the gene matches. This CDR3 is built from 14 residues. The germline gives CDR1 SEHNR, CDR2 FQNEAQ (reference sequence). The CDR3 DNA is TGTGCCAGCAGTACACAGGGGACAGAAGAAAAACTGTTTTTT. This gives the protein CASSTQGTEEKLFF.

This clone was counted once. The rearrangement links TRBV11-2 to TRBJ2-1; the D gene is possibly TRBD2 (5 bases). The CDR3 runs to 12 residues. V dropped 3 bases and J dropped 6 bases, with 6 bases sitting between them. Germline V lookup: CDR1 SGHAT, CDR2 FQNNGV. The CDR3 DNA sequence: TGTGCCAGCAGCTTTGCGGGCAATGAGCAGTTCTTC. This encodes CASSFAGNEQFF.

This chain joins TRBV25-1 and TRBJ2-1; D unclear. The CDR3 totals 13 residues. CDR1 and CDR2 (germline): MGHDK, SYGVNS. Trimming shortened V by 1 base and J by 3 bases, and 4 bases separated the two germline ends. The chain's CDR3 is CASSEFYYNEQFF. DNA of the CDR3: TGTGCCAGCAGTGAATTCTACTACAATGAGCAGTTCTTC.

The chain couples TRBV4-2 to TRBJ2-5; 7 bases agree with TRBD1. V trimming: 1 base; J trimming: 1 base; junction bases outside the gene matches: 12. Germline V gene lookup returns CDR1 LGHNA and CDR2 YNFKEQ. CDR3 length equals 18 residues. Here the CDR3 DNA reads TGTGCCAGCAGCCAAGGTATTGGGACAGACTACCTCCAAGAGACCCAGTACTTC. Translating it yields CASSQGIGTDYLQETQYF.

This clone came up once. The gene calls are TRBV5-1 and TRBJ1-2; D is possibly TRBD1 (5 bases). Germline V gives CDR1 SGHRS, CDR2 YFSETQ. The CDR3 runs to 13 residues. Deletions cut 4 bases from V and 2 bases from J, with 9 bases between. The CDR3 spells CASSARQNYGYTF. CDR3 nucleotide sequence: TGCGCCAGCAGCGCCCGACAGAACTATGGCTACACCTTC.

The table lists this clone with a few counts. For the CDR3, the DNA is TGCAGCGTCCAAGGGACAGGAGTCTCCTACGAGCAGTACTTC. It codes for CSVQGTGVSYEQYF. The chain combines TRBV29-1 with TRBJ2-7; 8 bases line up with TRBD1. Germline lookup yields CDR1 SQVTM and CDR2 ANQGSEA. The ends lost 6 bases at V and 0 bases at J; junction bases unmatched: 7. This CDR3 has 14 residues.

This chain uses TRBV7-8 with TRBJ2-1; possibly TRBD2 for D (6 bases). Per germline, CDR1 SGHVS and CDR2 FQNEAQ. Deletions cut 5 bases from V and 7 bases from J, with 15 bases between. The CDR3 has 14 amino acids. CDR3 sequence (DNA): TGTGCCAGCAGCCTGGGACTTAGTATAAATGAGCAGTTCTTC. This encodes CASSLGLSINEQFF.

V gene TRBV5-1 combines with J gene TRBJ2-7, with 8 bases matching TRBD2. This CDR3 has 14 residues. CDR1 is SGHRS and CDR2 is YFSETQ in the germline V gene. Trimming removed 6 bases from V and 6 bases from J; junction bases left unmatched: 11. This CDR3 reads CASTPTSASPEQYF. The CDR3 nucleotides are TGCGCCAGCACCCCGACTAGCGCGTCACCCGAGCAGTACTTC. The complete variable domain, with remaining parts taken from reference TRBV5-1 and TRBJ2-7, reads KAGVTQTPRYLIKTRGQQVTLSCSPISGHRSVSWYQQTPGQGLQFLFEYFSETQRNKGNFPGRFSGRQFSNSRSEMNVSTLELGDSALYLCASTPTSASPEQYFGPGTRLTVT.

This chain links TRBV7-6 with TRBJ2-7; possible D gene TRBD1, 6 bases. The germline V gene encodes CDR1 SGHVS and CDR2 FNYEAQ. V was shortened by 3 bases and J by 3 bases, with 9 bases between the two germline ends. CDR3 size: 13 residues. The CDR3 nucleotides are TGTGCCAGCAGCTTGGGACAAGACTACGAGCAGTACTTC. Translation: CASSLGQDYEQYF.

This chain links TRBV20-1 with TRBJ1-2, with no clear D. Between the trimmed V and J ends, which lost 5 bases and 5 bases, there was a span of 6 bases. The germline CDR1 and CDR2 sequences are DFQATT and SNEGSKA (reference sequence). The CDR3 has 10 residues. In DNA form, the CDR3 reads TGCAGTGCTCCGGTTTATGGCTACACCTTC. It encodes CSAPVYGYTF.

This clone rates as medium-sized. This chain connects TRBV7-8 to TRBJ2-1; 8 positions agree with TRBD2. Germline-derived CDR1 and CDR2 are SGHVS and FQNEAQ. V was clipped by 5 bases and J by 10 bases; unmatched bases: 13. This CDR3 spans 15 amino acids. The CDR3: CASSLIAGPRREQFF. In DNA, the CDR3 is TGTGCCAGCAGCCTCATAGCGGGGCCTCGTCGGGAGCAGTTCTTC.

The CDR3 nucleotides read TGTGCCAGCAGCACTAAACAGGGGTTCGCTGAAGCTTTCTTT. Residues: CASSTKQGFAEAFF. The rearrangement joins TRBV27 to TRBJ1-1; TRBD1 agrees at 7 bases. Germline CDR1 MNHEY, CDR2 SMNVEV (reference sequence). V trimming: 6 bases; J trimming: 6 bases; junction bases outside the gene matches: 10. CDR3 length: 14 residues.

This chain connects TRBV6-1 to TRBJ1-5; D gene unclear. Trimming took 0 bases from V and 2 from J, leaving 5 bases between them. The CDR3 totals 14 residues. Germline V gene data show CDR1 as MNHNS and CDR2 as SASEGT. The CDR3 sequence: CASSEARGNQPQHF. The CDR3, as DNA: TGTGCCAGCAGTGAAGCGCGGGGCAATCAGCCCCAGCATTTT.

The rearrangement uses TRBV28 and TRBJ2-7, with D perhaps matching TRBD2 (6 bases). CDR1 and CDR2 from the germline V gene are MDHEN and SYDVKM. The germline V and J ends were trimmed by 3 bases and 2 bases, with 14 bases remaining between them. CDR3 size: 15 residues. In nucleotides, the CDR3 is TGTGCCAGCAGTTTCGGCCGACGGGGGACCTACGAGCAGTACTTC. Its protein is CASSFGRRGTYEQYF.

The CDR3 loop reads CASSLDRGGYNEQFF. CDR3 nucleotides: TGTGCCAGCAGCCTGGACAGGGGGGGTTACAATGAGCAGTTCTTC. The chain combines TRBV7-2 with TRBJ2-1; 10 bases are a match to TRBD1. The V and J ends lost 5 bases and 4 bases, in that order; junction bases with no gene match: 5. The CDR3 consists of 15 residues. The germline V gene has CDR1 SGHTA and CDR2 FQGNSA.

The rearrangement links TRBV4-1 to TRBJ2-3, with TRBD1 identical over 11 bases. The length of the CDR3 is 17 residues. Germline values: CDR1 MGHRA, CDR2 YSYEKL. The ends lost 4 bases at V and 1 base at J; junction bases unmatched: 7. In DNA, the CDR3 is TGCGCCAGCAGCCCAGGGGGGACAGGGGGTCGCACAGATACGCAGTATTTT. Amino acid sequence: CASSPGGTGGRTDTQYF.